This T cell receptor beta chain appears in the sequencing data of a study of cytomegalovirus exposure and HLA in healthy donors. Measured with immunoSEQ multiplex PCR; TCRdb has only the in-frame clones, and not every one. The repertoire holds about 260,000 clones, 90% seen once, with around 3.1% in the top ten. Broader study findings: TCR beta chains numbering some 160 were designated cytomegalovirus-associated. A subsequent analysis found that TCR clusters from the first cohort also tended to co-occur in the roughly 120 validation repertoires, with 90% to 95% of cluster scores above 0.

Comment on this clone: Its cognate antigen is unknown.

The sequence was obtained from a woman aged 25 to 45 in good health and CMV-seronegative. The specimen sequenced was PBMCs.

The CDR3 here is CASSSYSTGPETGELFF. The CDR3 coding sequence is TGTGCCAGCAGCTCCTACTCGACAGGGCCTGAGACCGGGGAGCTGTTTTTT. The genes are TRBV7-9 and TRBJ2-2; 7 bases map to TRBD1. The CDR3 covers 17 residues. CDR1 and CDR2 (germline): SEHNR, FQNEAQ (reference sequence). V lost 4 bases and J lost 5; bases outside the gene matches: 13.